Described below is a single T cell receptor (beta chain) sequence and its context. No cell sorting was done before RNA was extracted from the tissue. More than 3 cm separated this lung sample from the edge of the tumor. TCRbeta libraries were built with three rounds of nested PCR, modified from ARM-PCR. Via MiXCR, TCRdb re-called the multiplex PCR reads, giving one row per CDR3 protein. Found here are 90,000 to 100,000 distinct CDR3 sequences, approximately 80% of them singletons; the top ten hold roughly 33%. The data were taken from a study of tumor and adjacent non-tumor tissue in lung cancer. This CDR3 comprises 11 residues. Germline V gives CDR1 MNHEY, CDR2 SVGEGT.

The V gene is TRBV6-2 or TRBV6-3, the J gene TRBJ2-7; D unclear. This TCR derives from a man between 60 and 70 years old with small cell lung cancer. Sequenced: distant non-tumor lung tissue. The CDR3 loop is CANSQPGVQYF. CDR3 DNA sequence: TGTGCTAACAGTCAACCTGGAGTGCAGTACTTC.